Following are 24 T cell receptor beta chains from one sample sequenced in a study of cytomegalovirus exposure and HLA in healthy donors. TCRdb keeps only in-frame clones here, not all; method: immunoSEQ multiplex PCR. The profile covers roughly 220,000 clones, with roughly 88% appearing a single time and over 12% taken by the ten largest. The material sequenced was PBMCs. The receptors derive from a woman aged 25-40 years in good health and CMV-seropositive.

This chain uses TRBV19 with TRBJ1-5; D ambiguous. The V gene's germline CDR1 is LNHDA and CDR2 SQIVND (reference sequence). Trimming took off 3 bases at V and 4 bases at J, with 7 bases between the two ends. This CDR3 has 13 amino acids. This chain's CDR3 is CASSIVGNQPQHF. DNA of the CDR3: TGTGCCAGTAGTATCGTGGGAAATCAGCCCCAGCATTTT.

The rearrangement uses TRBV6-1 and TRBJ2-1; 8 nucleotides align to TRBD1. Germline loops: CDR1 MNHNS, CDR2 SASEGT. The V gene end was trimmed by 6 bases and the J gene end by 6 bases; junction bases not matched to a gene: 7. The CDR3 has 14 residues. CDR3 sequence (DNA): TGTGCCAGCAGGAGGGGGACAGGACTCAATGAGCAGTTCTTC. It codes for CASRRGTGLNEQFF.

The chain has TRBV4-3 and TRBJ2-7; 8 nucleotides line up with TRBD1. J lost 2 bases, V lost 3 bases, and 6 bases had no gene match. The CDR3 runs 15 residues. Germline loops: CDR1 LGHNA, CDR2 YSLEER. The CDR3 reads CASSQAGTGPYEQYF. DNA for the CDR3: TGCGCCAGCAGCCAGGCTGGGACAGGTCCCTACGAGCAGTACTTC.

The chain employs TRBV14 and TRBJ1-2; a possible D gene is TRBD1 (5 bases). Germline V gene lookup returns CDR1 SGHDN and CDR2 FVKESK. The length of the CDR3 is 15 residues. Deletions cut 5 bases from V and 8 bases from J, with 21 bases between. The CDR3 is CASSYQGRGRGGYTF. The CDR3 nucleotides are TGTGCCAGCAGCTATCAGGGTCGAGGGAGGGGAGGCTACACCTTC.

Only one count was recorded for this clone. The V and J genes are TRBV5-4 and TRBJ2-2; D is unclear. The CDR3 runs to 16 residues. Germline CDR1 SGHNT, CDR2 YYREEE (reference sequence). V was pared by 2 bases and J by 3 bases, with 14 bases between. The CDR3 nucleotides are TGTGCCAGCAGCTTAGATCGAAGGAAGGACACCGGGGAGCTGTTTTTT. Protein sequence: CASSLDRRKDTGELFF.

V and J are TRBV5-1 and TRBJ1-1, with D tentatively TRBD1 (6 bases). Trimming removed 4 bases at V and 0 bases at J, with 10 bases between. The CDR3 is 14 amino acids. Per the germline V gene, CDR1 is SGHRS and CDR2 is YFSETQ. As DNA, the CDR3 is TGCGCCAGCAGCGCTACAGGGATGAACACTGAAGCTTTCTTT. It yields the protein CASSATGMNTEAFF.

The V and J genes are TRBV28 and TRBJ1-1, with TRBD1 matching 7 bases. Germline lookup yields CDR1 MDHEN and CDR2 SYDVKM. The CDR3 runs 16 residues. Trimming took 6 bases from V and 3 from J; bases not matched to a gene: 13. CDR3 sequence: CASRWDSETSDTEAFF. The CDR3 nucleotides read TGTGCCAGCAGATGGGACAGCGAAACATCGGACACTGAAGCTTTCTTT.

The rearrangement uses TRBV5-1 and TRBJ2-7; D is possibly TRBD1 or TRBD2 (5 bases each). Trimming took off 2 bases at V and 1 base at J, with 10 bases between the two ends. CDR3 length: 14 residues. Per the germline V gene, CDR1 is SGHRS and CDR2 is YFSETQ. The CDR3 loop is CASSFGTVSYEQYF. The CDR3 DNA reads as TGCGCCAGCAGCTTCGGGACGGTATCCTACGAGCAGTACTTC.

This clone was seen only once. This chain links TRBV30 with TRBJ2-7; either TRBD1 or TRBD2 may fit D (6 bases each). The CDR3 is made up of 10 amino acids. The germline V gene has CDR1 GTSNPN and CDR2 SVGIG (reference sequence). Trimming removed 8 bases from V and 3 bases from J, with 8 bases in between. The CDR3 region is CAGGGYEQYF. CDR3 nucleotide sequence: TGTGCCGGAGGGGGCTACGAGCAGTACTTC.

The table lists this clone with a count of one. The gene calls are TRBV6-5 and TRBJ2-7; 12 bases map to TRBD2. The V gene end was trimmed by 1 base and the J gene end by 2 bases; junction bases not matched to a gene: 3. Germline-derived CDR1 and CDR2 are MNHEY and SVGAGI. This CDR3 is built from 16 residues. CDR3 in amino acids: CASSYFLAGGPYEQYF. CDR3 coding DNA: TGTGCCAGCAGTTACTTCCTAGCGGGAGGGCCCTACGAGCAGTACTTC.

The chain couples TRBV2 to TRBJ2-7, with D possibly being TRBD2 (5 bases). The germline V and J ends were trimmed by 6 bases and 2 bases, with 8 bases remaining between them. The length of the CDR3 is 12 residues. Germline loops: CDR1 SNHLY, CDR2 FYNNEI. Here the CDR3 reads CASRDGTYEQYF. For the CDR3, the DNA is TGTGCCAGCAGAGACGGGACCTACGAGCAGTACTTC.

The chain joins TRBV6-5 to TRBJ1-2; D unclear. Trimming shortened V by 0 bases and J by 5 bases, and 10 bases separated the two germline ends. The CDR3 is 14 residues long. Germline CDR1 MNHEY, CDR2 SVGAGI. CDR3: CASSYSVSVYGYTF. CDR3 DNA: TGTGCCAGCAGTTACTCCGTGTCCGTATATGGCTACACCTTC.

This clone was seen a single time. The chain combines TRBV19 with TRBJ2-4; 8 bases are a match to TRBD1. From germline, CDR1 is LNHDA and CDR2 SQIVND (reference sequence). The CDR3 covers 15 residues. V shed 8 bases and J 5 bases; nucleotides not matched to a gene: 11. DNA for the CDR3: TGTGCCAGTCACACGCCCAGGGGGCGTGAAAACATTCAGTACTTC. It translates to CASHTPRGRENIQYF.

The genes are TRBV14 and TRBJ2-7; D possibly corresponds to TRBD1 (6 bases). V gave up 1 base and J gave up 3 bases, with 16 bases separating them. CDR3 length: 16 residues. Looked up from germline, CDR1 is SGHDN and CDR2 is FVKESK. The CDR3 loop reads CASSQVYGTPFYEQYF. The CDR3 nucleotides read TGTGCCAGCAGCCAAGTGTACGGGACACCCTTCTACGAGCAGTACTTC.

The genes are TRBV30 and TRBJ1-2; 12 bases align to TRBD1. Germline-derived CDR1 and CDR2 are GTSNPN and SVGIG (reference sequence). Losses at the gene ends were 2 bases for V and 5 bases for J; bases not matched to a gene: 12. This CDR3 region has 17 residues. CDR3 amino acids: CAWSPPGQGAGKYGYTF. For the CDR3, the DNA is TGTGCCTGGAGTCCTCCGGGACAGGGGGCTGGAAAGTATGGCTACACCTTC.

This clone has a count of ten or more. This chain links TRBV30 with TRBJ2-2; 10 nucleotides align to TRBD2. The CDR3 covers 15 residues. Germline CDR1 GTSNPN, CDR2 SVGIG (reference sequence). V shed 4 bases, J shed 3 bases, and the junction held 5 bases outside the gene matches. CDR3 residues: CAWKTGTSDTGELFF. The CDR3, as DNA: TGTGCCTGGAAGACCGGGACTAGCGACACCGGGGAGCTGTTTTTT.

Regarding this clone: Other DNA sequences from this sample encode an identical CDR3 as well. The rearrangement joins TRBV18 to TRBJ2-7; 10 bases line up with TRBD2. The CDR3 has 15 residues. Trimming took 1 base from V and 6 from J; bases not matched to a gene: 6. The germline V gene has CDR1 KGHSH and CDR2 LQKENI. The CDR3 DNA reads as TGTGCCAGCTCACCACAAAGCGGGAGGGCGGGCGAGCAGTACTTC. The encoded protein is CASSPQSGRAGEQYF.

The V and J genes are TRBV6-5 and TRBJ1-2; D gene uncertain. CDR1 is MNHEY, CDR2 SVGAGI, per germline. This CDR3 has 12 amino acids. Trimming removed 8 bases from V and 3 bases from J, with 10 bases in between. The CDR3 region has the DNA TGTGCCAGCGGGCGTGGGGACTATGGCTACACCTTC. As protein: CASGRGDYGYTF.

V and J are TRBV30 and TRBJ1-2; a weak D match, TRBD1 (5 bases). V was clipped by 4 bases and J by 2 bases, with 14 bases between them. The length of the CDR3 is 14 residues. CDR1 is GTSNPN, CDR2 SVGIG, per germline (reference sequence). DNA for the CDR3: TGTGCCTGGATTCGACCGCGGGGGAACTATGGCTACACCTTC. Translating gives CAWIRPRGNYGYTF.

The chain uses TRBV27 and TRBJ1-1; D ambiguous. CDR3 size: 15 residues. Germline loops: CDR1 MNHEY, CDR2 SMNVEV (reference sequence). Trimming shortened V by 5 bases and J by 1 base, and 14 bases separated the two germline ends. In DNA, the CDR3 is TGTGCCAGCAGTCCGGAAGGGATAGGGAACACTGAAGCTTTCTTT. It translates to CASSPEGIGNTEAFF.

The chain carries TRBV29-1 and TRBJ1-2, with D hard to call. Per germline, CDR1 SQVTM and CDR2 ANQGSEA. The ends were cut back, 0 bases at V and 3 bases at J, with 8 bases in the middle. This CDR3 has 13 residues. CDR3 region: CSVEDRGYYGYTF. The CDR3, as DNA: TGCAGCGTTGAAGATCGTGGGTACTATGGCTACACCTTC. Full variable domain (rest looked up from reference TRBV29-1 and TRBJ1-2): SAVISQKPSRDICQRGTSLTIQCQVDSQVTMMFWYRQQPGQSLTLIATANQGSEATYESGFVIDKFPISRPNLTFSTLTVSNMSPEDSSIYLCSVEDRGYYGYTFGSGTRLTVV.

This chain connects TRBV4-3 to TRBJ1-2, with 8 positions matching TRBD1. V lost 0 bases, J lost 4 bases, and 7 bases stayed unmatched. Looked up from germline, CDR1 is LGHNA and CDR2 is YSLEER. The CDR3 is 16 residues long. Written as DNA, the CDR3 is TGCGCCAGCAGCCAAGATCTAGCAGGGGGCCTCTATGGCTACACCTTC. It specifies CASSQDLAGGLYGYTF.

The chain carries TRBV6-6 and TRBJ2-2, with 7 bases fitting TRBD1. Looked up from germline, CDR1 is MNHNY and CDR2 is SVGAGI (reference sequence). J lost 7 bases, V lost 6 bases, and 8 bases had no gene match. There are 14 residues in the CDR3. This CDR3 reads CASSARQGHGELFF. CDR3 DNA sequence: TGTGCCAGCAGCGCTAGACAGGGTCACGGGGAGCTGTTTTTT.

The chain has TRBV7-2 and TRBJ1-2, with 10 bases identical to TRBD1. V was pared by 5 bases and J by 3 bases, with 6 bases of the junction left unmatched. Germline CDR1 is SGHTA and CDR2 is FQGNSA. This CDR3 has 15 amino acids. CDR3 nucleotide sequence: TGTGCCAGCAGCAAGGGACAGGGGAACGACTATGGCTACACCTTC. Translated: CASSKGQGNDYGYTF.